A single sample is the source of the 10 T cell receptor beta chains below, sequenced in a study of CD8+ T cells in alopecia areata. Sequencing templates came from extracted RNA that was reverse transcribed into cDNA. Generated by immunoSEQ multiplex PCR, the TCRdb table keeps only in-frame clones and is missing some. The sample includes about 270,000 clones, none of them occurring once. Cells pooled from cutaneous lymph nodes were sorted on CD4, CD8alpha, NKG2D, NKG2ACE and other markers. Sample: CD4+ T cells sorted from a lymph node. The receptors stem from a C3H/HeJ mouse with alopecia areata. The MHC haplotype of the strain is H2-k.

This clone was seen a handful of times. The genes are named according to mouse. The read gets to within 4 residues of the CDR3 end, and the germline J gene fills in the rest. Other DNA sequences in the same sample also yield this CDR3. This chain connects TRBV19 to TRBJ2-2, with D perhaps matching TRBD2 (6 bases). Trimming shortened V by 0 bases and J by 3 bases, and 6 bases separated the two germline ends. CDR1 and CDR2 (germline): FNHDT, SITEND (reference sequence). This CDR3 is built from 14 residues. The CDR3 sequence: CASSIGGDTGQLYF. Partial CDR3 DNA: TGTGCCAGCAGTATAGGGGGGGACACCGGG.

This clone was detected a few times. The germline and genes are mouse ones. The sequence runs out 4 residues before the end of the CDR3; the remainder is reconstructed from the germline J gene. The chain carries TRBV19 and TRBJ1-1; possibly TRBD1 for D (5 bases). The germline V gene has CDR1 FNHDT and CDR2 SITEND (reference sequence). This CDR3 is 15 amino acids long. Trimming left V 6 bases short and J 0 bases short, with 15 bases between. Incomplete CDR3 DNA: TGTGCCAGCACCCCCTCCGACAGCTCAAACACA. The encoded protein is CASTPSDSSNT. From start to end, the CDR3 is CASTPSDSSNTEVFF.

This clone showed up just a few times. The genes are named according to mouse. Partial CDR3 DNA: TGTGCCAGCAGTATAAGGGGAACCTATAATTCGCCC. This encodes CASSIRGTYNSP. The complete CDR3 reads CASSIRGTYNSPLYF. This chain links TRBV19 with TRBJ1-6, with TRBD1 as a possible D gene (5 bases). The read ends 3 residues shy of where the CDR3 ends; the end is completed using the germline J gene. TRBJ1-6 is reported as an ORF; its role is uncertain. Germline V gene sequence: CDR1 FNHDT, CDR2 SITEND (reference sequence). V lost 1 base and J lost 2, with 7 bases in between. The CDR3 extends over 15 amino acids.

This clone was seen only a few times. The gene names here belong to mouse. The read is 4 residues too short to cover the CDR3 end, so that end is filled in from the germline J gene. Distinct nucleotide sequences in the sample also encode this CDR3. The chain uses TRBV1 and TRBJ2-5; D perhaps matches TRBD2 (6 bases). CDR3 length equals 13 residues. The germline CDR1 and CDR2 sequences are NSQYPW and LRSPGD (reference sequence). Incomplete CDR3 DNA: TGCACCTGCAGTGCCGCTGGGGTCGAC. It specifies CTCSAAGVD. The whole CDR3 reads CTCSAAGVDTQYF.

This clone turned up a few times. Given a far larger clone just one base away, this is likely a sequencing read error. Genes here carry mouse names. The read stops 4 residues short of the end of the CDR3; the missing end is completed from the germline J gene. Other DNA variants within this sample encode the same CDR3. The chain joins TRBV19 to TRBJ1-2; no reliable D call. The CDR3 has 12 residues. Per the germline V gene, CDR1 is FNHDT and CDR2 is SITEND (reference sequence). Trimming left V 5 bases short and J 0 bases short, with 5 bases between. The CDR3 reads CASSQANSDYTF. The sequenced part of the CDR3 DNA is TGTGCCAGCAGCCAAGCAAACTCC.

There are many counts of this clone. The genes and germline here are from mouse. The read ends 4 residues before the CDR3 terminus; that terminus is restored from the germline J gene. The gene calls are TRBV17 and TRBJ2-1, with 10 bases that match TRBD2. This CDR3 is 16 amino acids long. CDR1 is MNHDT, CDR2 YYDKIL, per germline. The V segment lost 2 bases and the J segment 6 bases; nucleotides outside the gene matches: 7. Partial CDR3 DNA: TGTGCTAGCAGTAGAAGTCTGGGGGGGCGCGGTGCT. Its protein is CASSRSLGGRGA. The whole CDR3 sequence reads CASSRSLGGRGAEQFF.

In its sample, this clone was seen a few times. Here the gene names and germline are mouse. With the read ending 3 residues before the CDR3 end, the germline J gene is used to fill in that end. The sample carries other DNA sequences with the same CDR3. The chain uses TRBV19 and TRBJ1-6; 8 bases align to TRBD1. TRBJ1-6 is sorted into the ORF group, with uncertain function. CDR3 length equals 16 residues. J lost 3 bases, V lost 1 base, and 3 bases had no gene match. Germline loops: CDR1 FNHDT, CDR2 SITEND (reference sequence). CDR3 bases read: TGTGCCAGCAGTATAAGAGGACAGGGCTATAATTCGCCC. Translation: CASSIRGQGYNSP. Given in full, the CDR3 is CASSIRGQGYNSPLYF.

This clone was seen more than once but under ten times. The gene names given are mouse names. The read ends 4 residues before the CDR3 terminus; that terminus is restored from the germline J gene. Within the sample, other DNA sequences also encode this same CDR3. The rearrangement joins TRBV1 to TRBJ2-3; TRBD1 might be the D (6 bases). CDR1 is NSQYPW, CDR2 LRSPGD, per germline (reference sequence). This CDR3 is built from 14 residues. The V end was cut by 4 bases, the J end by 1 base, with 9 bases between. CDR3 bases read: TGCACCTGCAGTGGCAGGGGAGGTGCAGAA. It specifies CTCSGRGGAE. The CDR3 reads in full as CTCSGRGGAETLYF.

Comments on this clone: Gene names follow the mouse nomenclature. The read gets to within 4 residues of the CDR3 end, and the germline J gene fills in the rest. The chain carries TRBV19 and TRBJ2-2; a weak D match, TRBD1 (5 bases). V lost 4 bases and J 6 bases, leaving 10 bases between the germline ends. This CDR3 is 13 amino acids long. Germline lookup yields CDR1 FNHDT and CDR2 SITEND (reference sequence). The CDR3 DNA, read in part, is TGTGCCAGCAGTGGAGGGGTCCCCGGG. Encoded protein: CASSGGVPG. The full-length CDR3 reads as CASSGGVPGQLYF.

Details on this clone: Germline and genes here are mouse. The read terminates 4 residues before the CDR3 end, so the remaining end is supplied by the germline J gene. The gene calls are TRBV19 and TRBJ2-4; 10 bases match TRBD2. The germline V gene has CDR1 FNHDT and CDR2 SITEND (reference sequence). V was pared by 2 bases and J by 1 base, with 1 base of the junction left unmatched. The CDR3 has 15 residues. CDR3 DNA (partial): TGTGCCAGCAGTATTGGACTGGGGGGTCAAAAC. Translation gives CASSIGLGGQN. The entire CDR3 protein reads CASSIGLGGQNTLYF. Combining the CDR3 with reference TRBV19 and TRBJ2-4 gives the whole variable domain GGIITQTPKFLIGQEGQKLTLKCQQNFNHDTMYWYRQDSGKGLRLIYYSITENDLQKGDLSEGYDASREKKSSFSLTVTSAQKNEMAVFLCASSIGLGGQNTLYFGAGTRLSVL.